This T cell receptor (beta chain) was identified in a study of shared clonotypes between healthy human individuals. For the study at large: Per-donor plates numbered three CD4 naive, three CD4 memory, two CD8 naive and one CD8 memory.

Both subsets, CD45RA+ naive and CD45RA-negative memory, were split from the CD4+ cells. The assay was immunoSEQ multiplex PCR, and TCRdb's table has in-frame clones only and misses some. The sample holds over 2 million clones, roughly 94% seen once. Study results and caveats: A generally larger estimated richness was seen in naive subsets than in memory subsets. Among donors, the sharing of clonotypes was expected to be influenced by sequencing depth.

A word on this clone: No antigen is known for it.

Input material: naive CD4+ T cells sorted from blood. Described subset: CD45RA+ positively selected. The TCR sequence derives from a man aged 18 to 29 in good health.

The CDR3 protein is CASSEGQGITDTQYF. In DNA form, the CDR3 reads TGTGCCAGCAGTGAAGGACAGGGGATAACAGATACGCAGTATTTT. The chain uses TRBV25-1 and TRBJ2-3, with TRBD1 identical over 9 bases. V lost 2 bases to trimming and J lost 3 bases; unmatched junction nucleotides: 3. The CDR3 length is 15 residues. Per germline, CDR1 MGHDK and CDR2 SYGVNS.